This entry lists 29 T cell receptor beta chains sequenced from one sample in a study of cytomegalovirus exposure and HLA in healthy donors. A multiplex PCR was run with 60 Vbeta primers and 13 Jbeta primers. Repertoires were generated with immunoSEQ multiplex PCR, while TCRdb's copy carries only in-frame clones and drops some. The table lists some 130,000 clones, 70% to 80% of them singletons. Sequencing used PBMCs. These receptors all stem from a man aged 40-50 years in good health and CMV-seropositive.

The gene calls are TRBV18 and TRBJ2-7, with D unresolved. The germline gives CDR1 KGHSH, CDR2 LQKENI. Deletions cut 6 bases from V and 2 bases from J, with 5 bases between. The CDR3 covers 11 residues. The CDR3 spells CASSPTYEQYF. The CDR3 coding sequence is TGTGCCAGCTCCCCTACCTACGAGCAGTACTTC.

In its sample, this clone is medium-sized (0.01 to 0.1%). V gene TRBV10-1 combines with J gene TRBJ2-7, with a possible D match to TRBD1 (5 bases). This CDR3 comprises 15 residues. The germline V gene has CDR1 WNHNN and CDR2 SYGVQD (reference sequence). Trimming stripped 9 bases from V and 6 bases from J, with 24 bases between. The CDR3 loop is CARCFTGFSLREQYF. In DNA, the CDR3 is TGCGCCAGATGTTTTACAGGATTCTCTCTTCGCGAGCAGTACTTC.

There are a few counts of this clone. The CDR3 DNA reads as TGTGCCAGCACTTCCTACCAGGCTGAAGCTTTCTTT. Amino acid sequence: CASTSYQAEAFF. J is TRBJ1-1 and V is TRBV28; D call uncertain. Between the trimmed V and J ends, which lost 7 bases and 6 bases, there was a span of 12 bases. CDR1 and CDR2 (germline): MDHEN, SYDVKM. There are 12 residues in the CDR3.

The chain carries TRBV27 and TRBJ2-7, with TRBD2 matching over 7 bases. Germline CDR1 is MNHEY and CDR2 is SMNVEV (reference sequence). V lost 5 bases to trimming and J lost 0 bases; unmatched junction nucleotides: 16. CDR3 length equals 18 residues. For the CDR3, the DNA is TGTGCCAGCAGTCTCAACCTTCCTAGCGGCCCTACCTCCTACGAGCAGTACTTC. This translates into CASSLNLPSGPTSYEQYF.

V gene TRBV6-1 combines with J gene TRBJ2-5; no clear D. The ends were cut back, 7 bases at V and 2 bases at J, with 14 bases in the middle. There are 14 residues in the CDR3. CDR1 and CDR2 from the germline V gene are MNHNS and SASEGT. Here the CDR3 reads CASTDGSLQETQYF. The DNA for the CDR3 is TGTGCCAGCACCGACGGGTCTTTACAAGAGACCCAGTACTTC.

This clone showed up just a few times. Sequence at one end of the junction differs from germline and may be a read error. In DNA form, the CDR3 reads TGTGCTAGCAGCTTAGAACTCCAAGAGACCCAGTACTTC. Translated: CASSLELQETQYF. The chain uses TRBV7-7 and TRBJ2-5; unclear D gene. Germline CDR1 reads SSHAT; CDR2 reads FNYEAQ (reference sequence). This CDR3 comprises 13 residues.

The CDR3 sequence is CASSHTFYEQYF. In DNA form, the CDR3 reads TGTGCCAGCTCACACACGTTCTACGAGCAGTACTTC. The chain recombines TRBV18 with TRBJ2-7; unclear D gene. This CDR3 spans 12 amino acids. The germline V and J ends were trimmed by 4 bases and 3 bases, with 7 bases remaining between them. Germline CDR1 reads KGHSH; CDR2 reads LQKENI. Full variable domain (remainder filled in from reference TRBV18 and TRBJ2-7): NAGVMQNPRHLVRRRGQEARLRCSPMKGHSHVYWYRQLPEEGLKFMVYLQKENIIDESGMPKERFSAEFPKEGPSILRIQQVVRGDSAAYFCASSHTFYEQYFGPGTRLTVT.

This clone was found once. This chain joins TRBV7-9 and TRBJ1-1; D not certain. Deletions cut 6 bases from V and 1 base from J, with 12 bases between. The CDR3 runs 14 residues. CDR1 and CDR2 from the germline V gene are SEHNR and FQNEAQ (reference sequence). The chain's CDR3 is CASRSTAANTEAFF. As DNA, the CDR3 is TGTGCCAGCAGATCCACGGCGGCGAACACTGAAGCTTTCTTT. The full variable domain, with the rest looked up from reference TRBV7-9 and TRBJ1-1, is DTGVSQNPRHKITKRGQNVTFRCDPISEHNRLYWYRQTLGQGPEFLTYFQNEAQLEKSRLLSDRFSAERPKGSFSTLEIQRTEQGDSAMYLCASRSTAANTEAFFGQGTRLTVV.

This sequence joins TRBV7-2 and TRBJ2-7, with D perhaps TRBD1 (5 bases). The CDR3 totals 15 residues. The V and J ends lost 4 bases and 6 bases respectively, with 19 bases between them. The germline CDR1 and CDR2 sequences are SGHTA and FQGNSA. The CDR3 DNA reads TGTGCCAGCAGCTGGTATTCTAAAGGGGTCATCGAGCAGTACTTC. Translation gives CASSWYSKGVIEQYF.

The rearrangement links TRBV11-2 to TRBJ2-7; D is undetermined. The germline V gene encodes CDR1 SGHAT and CDR2 FQNNGV. Trimming took off 4 bases at V and 3 bases at J, with 4 bases between the two ends. The CDR3 loop spans 11 amino acids. The CDR3 DNA is TGTGCCAGCAGCTCTAGCTACGAGCAGTACTTC. Its protein is CASSSSYEQYF.

V and J are TRBV19 and TRBJ1-2; D uncertain. Trimming stripped 5 bases from V and 7 bases from J, with 5 bases between. Germline values: CDR1 LNHDA, CDR2 SQIVND (reference sequence). The CDR3 contains 10 residues. CDR3 nucleotide sequence: TGTGCCAGTAGTCGGAGTGGCTACACCTTC. It translates to CASSRSGYTF.

This clone was detected only once. This chain links TRBV9 with TRBJ2-7; no clear D. CDR1 SGDLS and CDR2 YYNGEE come from the germline V gene. The CDR3 is made up of 16 amino acids. The V end lost 0 bases, the J end lost 0 bases, and 13 bases lay between the germline ends. The CDR3 DNA is TGTGCCAGCAGCGTAGCTACCGGTACCGTCTCCTACGAGCAGTACTTC. It yields the protein CASSVATGTVSYEQYF.

This clone came up a few times. The chain uses TRBV28 and TRBJ2-2; TRBD1 is a possible D gene (6 bases). V shed 4 bases and J shed 4 bases, with 13 bases lying between them. This CDR3 has 15 residues. Germline V gene sequence: CDR1 MDHEN, CDR2 SYDVKM. The CDR3 sequence is CASSSPGTSTGELFF. The CDR3 region has the DNA TGTGCCAGCAGTTCACCCGGGACATCCACCGGGGAGCTGTTTTTT. Drawing the rest from reference TRBV28 and TRBJ2-2, the complete variable domain is DVKVTQSSRYLVKRTGEKVFLECVQDMDHENMFWYRQDPGLGLRLIYFSYDVKMKEKGDIPEGYSVSREKKERFSLILESASTNQTSMYLCASSSPGTSTGELFFGEGSRLTVL.

The V call is TRBV5-6, the J call TRBJ2-3, with TRBD1 identical over 8 bases. V shed 0 bases and J 4 bases; nucleotides not matched to a gene: 4. Germline V gene sequence: CDR1 SGHDT, CDR2 YYEEEE. This CDR3 has 15 residues. CDR3 nucleotides: TGTGCCAGCAGCTTGGGACAGGGGAAAGCAGATACGCAGTATTTT. This sequence encodes CASSLGQGKADTQYF.

This clone was recorded a few times. The chain links TRBV5-1 to TRBJ2-1; 7 nucleotides match TRBD1. CDR3 length: 15 amino acids. Germline-derived CDR1 and CDR2 are SGHRS and YFSETQ. V was clipped by 4 bases and J by 2 bases; unmatched bases: 6. As DNA, the CDR3 is TGCGCCAGCAGCCCGTACACAGGGGCCTACAATGAGCAGTTCTTC. Translated: CASSPYTGAYNEQFF.

This chain joins TRBV28 and TRBJ1-2, with a weak D call TRBD1 (5 bases). CDR1 is MDHEN and CDR2 is SYDVKM in the germline V gene. This CDR3 has 14 amino acids. The V end was cut by 3 bases, the J end by 1 base, with 9 bases between. The CDR3 DNA follows: TGTGCCAGCAGTTTGCGGGGGGTTAACTATGGCTACACCTTC. It is translated as CASSLRGVNYGYTF.

The rearrangement uses TRBV11-1 and TRBJ2-1; TRBD2 aligns across 8 bases. Germline lookup yields CDR1 SGHAT and CDR2 FQDESV (reference sequence). The CDR3 spans 16 residues. Losses at the gene ends were 5 bases for V and 2 bases for J; bases not matched to a gene: 8. The CDR3 DNA reads as TGTGCCAGCAGCCGCCGTAGCGGGACGGCCTACAATGAGCAGTTCTTC. Translation gives CASSRRSGTAYNEQFF.

This chain connects TRBV19 to TRBJ2-2; 10 bases map to TRBD1. The CDR3 length is 15 residues. CDR1 LNHDA and CDR2 SQIVND come from the germline V gene (reference sequence). Trimming removed 11 bases from V and 2 bases from J; junction bases left unmatched: 8. The CDR3 is CASKGTGANTGELFF. The CDR3 coding sequence is TGTGCCTCAAAGGGGACAGGGGCCAACACCGGGGAGCTGTTTTTT. The full variable domain, its missing parts supplied by reference TRBV19 and TRBJ2-2, is DGGITQSPKYLFRKEGQNVTLSCEQNLNHDAMYWYRQDPGQGLRLIYYSQIVNDFQKGDIAEGYSVSREKKESFPLTVTSAQKNPTAFYLCASKGTGANTGELFFGEGSRLTVL.

The V and J genes are TRBV10-2 and TRBJ1-3, with TRBD1 identical over 7 bases. After removal of 6 bases from V and 0 bases from J, the junction contained 5 bases not matched to a gene. The CDR3 spans 15 residues. Germline V CDR1 and CDR2: WSHSY, SAAADI. CDR3 bases: TGCGCCAGCAGGGGGACAGCGACCTCTGGAAACACCATATATTTT. It yields the protein CASRGTATSGNTIYF.

The chain combines TRBV6-6 with TRBJ2-7; D is possibly TRBD1 (6 bases). The CDR3 loop spans 15 amino acids. With 4 bases removed from V and 4 bases from J, the gap between germline ends came to 17 bases. Germline V gene lookup returns CDR1 MNHNY and CDR2 SVGAGI (reference sequence). CDR3 amino acids: CASSFIGTSRYEQYF. Here the CDR3 DNA reads TGTGCCAGCAGTTTCATCGGGACAAGTCGATACGAGCAGTACTTC.

This clone was seen a handful of times. This chain uses TRBV5-1 with TRBJ2-7, with 12 bases aligning to TRBD1. The CDR3 length is 15 residues. The germline V gene encodes CDR1 SGHRS and CDR2 YFSETQ. V dropped 0 bases and J dropped 12; count of bases not matched to a gene: 10. Here the CDR3 DNA reads TGCGCCAGCAGCTTGGGCCCAGGGACAGGGGGCGCGCCGTACTTC. Encoded protein: CASSLGPGTGGAPYF.

This chain connects TRBV5-4 to TRBJ2-1; D may be TRBD2 (5 bases). CDR3 length: 12 amino acids. The ends were cut back, 7 bases at V and 10 bases at J, with 15 bases in the middle. Germline lookup yields CDR1 SGHNT and CDR2 YYREEE (reference sequence). CDR3 DNA sequence: TGTGCCAGCGCTTTCCGCGAGCGGGAGCAGTTCTTC. The encoded protein is CASAFREREQFF. Full variable domain (outside the CDR3, taken from reference TRBV5-4 and TRBJ2-1): ETGVTQSPTHLIKTRGQQVTLRCSSQSGHNTVSWYQQALGQGPQFIFQYYREEENGRGNFPPRFSGLQFPNYSSELNVNALELDDSALYLCASAFREREQFFGPGTRLTVL.

This sequence joins TRBV19 and TRBJ2-7; D possibly corresponds to TRBD2 (6 bases). The CDR3 length is 16 residues. Germline V lookup: CDR1 LNHDA, CDR2 SQIVND (reference sequence). Trimming left V 4 bases short and J 3 bases short, with 19 bases between. CDR3 sequence: CASSNGGVWGDYEQYF. The CDR3 DNA sequence: TGTGCCAGTAGTAACGGCGGGGTTTGGGGCGACTACGAGCAGTACTTC.

This clone occurred a few times. CDR3 amino acids: CASSRSGGIYEQYF. CDR3 nucleotides: TGTGCCAGCAGCCGCAGCGGGGGGATCTACGAGCAGTACTTC. The rearrangement joins TRBV5-5 to TRBJ2-7; 9 bases are shared with TRBD2. V gave up 4 bases and J gave up 3 bases; unmatched junction bases: 5. In germline, CDR1 is SGHKS, CDR2 YYEKEE (reference sequence). The CDR3 is 14 residues long.

This clone was counted once. The genes are TRBV6-4 and TRBJ2-1; D is perhaps TRBD2 (6 bases). The germline V gene encodes CDR1 MRHNA and CDR2 SNTAGT. The germline V and J ends were trimmed by 2 bases and 9 bases, with 14 bases remaining between them. The CDR3 contains 14 residues. The CDR3 sequence: CASSDHGRVTEQFF. CDR3 bases: TGTGCCAGCAGTGACCACGGGAGAGTGACTGAGCAGTTCTTC.

This chain uses TRBV6-5 with TRBJ2-3, with D perhaps TRBD1 (8 bases). The CDR3 contains 15 residues. Trimming took 6 bases from V and 2 from J, leaving 15 bases between them. CDR1 and CDR2 (germline): MNHEY, SVGAGI. The CDR3 protein is CASSLDRDYTDTQYF. The CDR3 region has the DNA TGTGCCAGCAGCTTGGACAGGGACTACACAGATACGCAGTATTTT.

The chain has TRBV4-1 and TRBJ1-6; D gene uncertain. V was trimmed by 2 bases and J by 9 bases, leaving 14 bases between them. In germline, CDR1 is MGHRA, CDR2 YSYEKL. CDR3 length equals 15 residues. DNA of the CDR3: TGCGCCAGCAGCCAACCATATGAGGGTATTTCACCCCTCCACTTT. Translated: CASSQPYEGISPLHF.

The chain is built from TRBV11-3 and TRBJ1-2; no reliable D call. With 1 base removed from V and 10 bases from J, the gap between germline ends came to 10 bases. This CDR3 has 12 residues. The germline V gene has CDR1 SGHNT and CDR2 YENEEA. The CDR3 DNA is TGTGCCAGCAGCTTAGGACCGAGGGACTACACCTTC. It encodes CASSLGPRDYTF. The full variable domain, with the rest looked up from reference TRBV11-3 and TRBJ1-2, is EAGVVQSPRYKIIEKKQPVAFWCNPISGHNTLYWYLQNLGQGPELLIRYENEEAVDDSQLPKDRFSAERLKGVDSTLKIQPAELGDSAVYLCASSLGPRDYTFGSGTRLTVV.

The J gene is TRBJ2-7, the V gene TRBV6-1, with D unresolved. This CDR3 is built from 12 residues. V gave up 2 bases and J gave up 6 bases, with 8 bases separating them. CDR1 is MNHNS and CDR2 is SASEGT in the germline V gene. The CDR3 nucleotides read TGTGCCAGCAGTGAATACCGAGGCGAGCAGTACTTC. Amino acid sequence: CASSEYRGEQYF.